The 17 T cell receptor beta chains below come from one sample, sequenced in a study of blood T cell repertoires in COVID-19. The data were produced by immunoSEQ multiplex PCR, yet TCRdb's version contains in-frame clones alone and is incomplete. The data contain 250,000 to 300,000 clones, roughly nine tenths of them singletons. The sequenced material came from PBMCs or T cells enriched from blood (not recorded which). Source of these receptors: a woman aged 50 to 65 who had been exposed to COVID-19.

With respect to this clone: Within the sample, other DNA sequences also encode this same CDR3. The chain couples TRBV28 to TRBJ2-7; the D is unclear. The germline V and J ends were trimmed by 9 bases and 3 bases, with 6 bases remaining between them. Germline V lookup: CDR1 MDHEN, CDR2 SYDVKM. The CDR3 length is 10 residues. This CDR3 is CASSHYEQYF. The CDR3 bases are TGTGCCAGTTCCCACTACGAGCAGTACTTC.

The V and J genes are TRBV4-1 and TRBJ1-6; maybe TRBD1 (5 bases). Deletions cut 0 bases from V and 7 bases from J, with 7 bases between. The CDR3 contains 14 residues. Looked up from germline, CDR1 is MGHRA and CDR2 is YSYEKL. The DNA of the CDR3 is TGCGCCAGCAGCCAAGAGGGGCGGAATTCACCCCTCCACTTT. It translates to CASSQEGRNSPLHF.

The chain combines TRBV28 with TRBJ2-6; 8 bases fit TRBD1. The CDR3 covers 17 residues. The germline V gene has CDR1 MDHEN and CDR2 SYDVKM. J was trimmed by 1 base and V by 6 bases; bases with no gene match: 8. CDR3 coding DNA: TGTGCCAGCAGGGCTCAGGGGGCGCGTTCTGGGGCCAACGTCCTGACTTTC. The encoded protein is CASRAQGARSGANVLTF.

The chain combines TRBV30 with TRBJ2-1, with D possibly matching TRBD1 (5 bases). The V gene lost 2 bases and the J gene lost 2 bases, with 10 bases spanning the gap. The CDR3 runs 14 residues. Germline V gene data show CDR1 as GTSNPN and CDR2 as SVGIG (reference sequence). The CDR3 bases are TGTGCCTGGAGTCCGGACATTCCCTACAATGAGCAGTTCTTC. Translated, it gives CAWSPDIPYNEQFF.

This clone was observed a handful of times. A junction end diverges from the germline sequence, so it may reflect a read error. The rearrangement joins TRBV30 to TRBJ1-4; tentatively, D is TRBD1 (6 bases). This CDR3 comprises 15 residues. The germline V gene has CDR1 GTSNPN and CDR2 SVGIG (reference sequence). The CDR3 sequence is CAWSPRGRGNQKLFF. The CDR3 DNA follows: TGTGCCTGGAGCCCACGGGGCAGGGGTAATCAAAAACTGTTTTTT.

The rearrangement joins TRBV30 to TRBJ1-1, with 7 nucleotides matching TRBD1. J lost 0 bases, V lost 5 bases, and 3 bases had no gene match. The CDR3 contains 13 residues. The V gene's germline CDR1 is GTSNPN and CDR2 SVGIG (reference sequence). The CDR3 nucleotides are TGTGCCTGGGACAGGGATATGAACACTGAAGCTTTCTTT. Translated, it gives CAWDRDMNTEAFF.

The chain carries TRBV30 and TRBJ2-7; 8 nucleotides match TRBD1. In germline, CDR1 is GTSNPN, CDR2 SVGIG (reference sequence). Losses at the gene ends were 3 bases for V and 5 bases for J; bases not matched to a gene: 6. CDR3 length: 13 amino acids. As DNA, the CDR3 is TGTGCCTGGAGAGGGACAGGTTTGGACGAGCAGTACTTC. Translated: CAWRGTGLDEQYF. Drawing the rest from reference TRBV30 and TRBJ2-7, the complete variable domain is SQTIHQWPATLVQPVGSPLSLECTVEGTSNPNLYWYRQAAGRGLQLLFYSVGIGQISSEVPQNLSASRPQDRQFILSSKKLLLSDSGFYLCAWRGTGLDEQYFGPGTRLTVT.

This clone was detected only once. The chain has TRBV6-5 and TRBJ2-7; D call uncertain. Germline assignment: CDR1 MNHEY and CDR2 SVGAGI. CDR3 size: 13 residues. V lost 8 bases, J lost 2 bases, and 13 bases lay in between. The CDR3 DNA reads as TGTGCCAGCCAAAATTATGACACCTACGAGCAGTACTTC. Encoded protein: CASQNYDTYEQYF.

The rearrangement links TRBV5-1 to TRBJ1-3, with 9 positions matching TRBD1. From germline, CDR1 is SGHRS and CDR2 YFSETQ. The CDR3 sequence is 15 residues long. Trimming cost V 4 bases and J 1 base; bases outside gene matches: 3. This CDR3 is CASSPDRGSGNTIYF. The CDR3 bases are TGCGCCAGCAGCCCTGACAGGGGGTCTGGAAACACCATATATTTT.

The chain recombines TRBV27 with TRBJ1-5, with D perhaps matching TRBD1 (5 bases). This CDR3 contains 13 residues. The V gene lost 3 bases and the J gene lost 6 bases, with 9 bases spanning the gap. Germline assignment: CDR1 MNHEY and CDR2 SMNVEV (reference sequence). CDR3 sequence: CASSLVGVQPQHF. In DNA form, the CDR3 reads TGTGCCAGCAGTTTGGTAGGGGTTCAGCCCCAGCATTTT.

This chain links TRBV29-1 with TRBJ1-1, with 8 bases identical to TRBD1. Germline values: CDR1 SQVTM, CDR2 ANQGSEA. The CDR3 runs to 13 residues. After removal of 3 bases from V and 1 base from J, the junction contained 1 base not matched to a gene. The CDR3 bases are TGCAGCGTTGAGGGACAGGAGAACACTGAAGCTTTCTTT. Its translation is CSVEGQENTEAFF. The whole variable domain, filled in from reference TRBV29-1 and TRBJ1-1, reads SAVISQKPSRDICQRGTSLTIQCQVDSQVTMMFWYRQQPGQSLTLIATANQGSEATYESGFVIDKFPISRPNLTFSTLTVSNMSPEDSSIYLCSVEGQENTEAFFGQGTRLTVV.

The chain couples TRBV28 to TRBJ1-2; no firm D call. The germline CDR1 and CDR2 sequences are MDHEN and SYDVKM. The CDR3 loop spans 13 amino acids. Trimming took off 1 base at V and 4 bases at J, with 7 bases between the two ends. The CDR3 region is CASSLSGSYGYTF. The DNA for the CDR3 is TGTGCCAGCAGTTTATCAGGAAGCTATGGCTACACCTTC.

The chain uses TRBV6-5 and TRBJ2-7, with D possibly matching TRBD1 (7 bases). V was shortened by 6 bases and J by 5 bases, with 14 bases between the two germline ends. From germline, CDR1 is MNHEY and CDR2 SVGAGI. There are 13 residues in the CDR3. The CDR3 reads CASRGGGGHEQYF. As DNA, the CDR3 is TGTGCCAGCAGGGGTGGAGGGGGCCACGAGCAGTACTTC.

This chain uses TRBV29-1 with TRBJ1-1; 8 positions match TRBD1. The CDR3 contains 15 residues. V shed 6 bases and J 1 base; nucleotides not matched to a gene: 10. CDR1 is SQVTM and CDR2 is ANQGSEA in the germline V gene. CDR3 sequence reads: CSVRTGGGGNTEAFF. The DNA for the CDR3 is TGCAGCGTGAGAACAGGGGGAGGGGGGAACACTGAAGCTTTCTTT.

The chain has TRBV28 and TRBJ1-1, with 10 bases fitting TRBD1. Trimming cost V 6 bases and J 6 bases; bases outside gene matches: 10. This CDR3 is built from 15 residues. In germline, CDR1 is MDHEN, CDR2 SYDVKM. In DNA, the CDR3 is TGTGCCAGCAGCAGTGCCGGGACAGGGGTCTCTGAAGCTTTCTTT. Translating gives CASSSAGTGVSEAFF. Together with reference TRBV28 and TRBJ1-1, the CDR3 gives the full variable domain: DVKVTQSSRYLVKRTGEKVFLECVQDMDHENMFWYRQDPGLGLRLIYFSYDVKMKEKGDIPEGYSVSREKKERFSLILESASTNQTSMYLCASSSAGTGVSEAFFGQGTRLTVV.

This clone appeared once. V usage is TRBV14 and J usage is TRBJ2-2; a weak D match, TRBD1 (5 bases). Germline CDR1 is SGHDN and CDR2 is FVKESK. V dropped 1 base and J dropped 9 bases, with 15 bases sitting between them. This CDR3 contains 15 residues. The CDR3 DNA follows: TGTGCCAGCAGCCAAGGGGCAGGGCCCCCCCGGGAGCTGTTTTTT. Protein sequence: CASSQGAGPPRELFF. Together with reference TRBV14 and TRBJ2-2, the CDR3 gives the full variable domain: EAGVTQFPSHSVIEKGQTVTLRCDPISGHDNLYWYRRVMGKEIKFLLHFVKESKQDESGMPNNRFLAERTGGTYSTLKVQPAELEDSGVYFCASSQGAGPPRELFFGEGSRLTVL.

The chain uses TRBV5-4 and TRBJ1-2, with 7 positions matching TRBD1. V shed 3 bases, J shed 5 bases, and the junction held 10 bases outside the gene matches. Germline V gene data show CDR1 as SGHNT and CDR2 as YYREEE (reference sequence). CDR3 size: 15 residues. The CDR3 loop reads CASSSPTGTDYGYTF. The CDR3 coding sequence is TGTGCCAGCAGCTCGCCTACCGGGACAGATTATGGCTACACCTTC.